Listed below are T cell receptor beta chains from one sample, sequenced in a study of beta chain features in type 1 diabetes. Method: immunoSEQ multiplex PCR; TCRdb's copy keeps in-frame clones and lacks some. This table has 250,000 to 350,000 clones, approximately 16% appearing once. The sample consisted of naive CD4+ T cells from blood. These TCRs come from a man younger than 30 with type 1 diabetes. Each CDR3 is given with its conserved first and last residue. D genes are given only for firm matches. Part of the rows lack a size; the others show once, few, many or a class for expanded clones.

d_gene	v_gene	abundance	j_gene	CDR3aa	CDR3nt
NA	TRBV7-7	NA	TRBJ2-2	CASPGSRGGELFF	TGTGCCAGCCCGGGGAGCCGGGGCGGGGAGCTGTTTTTT
NA	TRBV6-6	few	TRBJ2-5	CASRMGSRETQYF	TGTGCCAGCAGGATGGGGAGTCGAGAGACCCAGTACTTC
TRBD1	TRBV10-3	few	TRBJ2-7	CAIRGDRGPYEQYF	TGTGCCATCAGGGGAGACAGGGGGCCTTACGAGCAGTACTTC
NA	TRBV21-1	NA	TRBJ2-1	CASSKPRTGYNEQFF	TGTGCCAGCAGCAAACCGAGGACAGGCTACAATGAGCAGTTCTTC
TRBD2	TRBV27	NA	TRBJ2-1	CASSGLAGRNEQFF	TGTGCCAGCAGTGGACTAGCGGGCCGCAATGAGCAGTTCTTC
TRBD2	TRBV18	NA	TRBJ2-7	CASSPPSGRYEQYF	TGTGCCAGCTCACCACCTAGCGGGAGGTACGAGCAGTACTTC
NA	TRBV6-5	NA	TRBJ2-7	CASSYQAGYSYEQYF	TGTGCCAGCAGTTACCAAGCGGGCTATTCCTACGAGCAGTACTTC
NA	TRBV15	few	TRBJ2-1	CATSRPPGYEQFF	TGTGCCACCAGCAGGCCACCCGGTTATGAGCAGTTCTTC
TRBD1	TRBV5-1	NA	TRBJ1-4	CASSLGQGNEKLFF	TGCGCCAGCAGCTTGGGACAGGGTAATGAAAAACTGTTTTTT
TRBD1	TRBV28	few	TRBJ2-3	CASSLQGVRDTQYF	TGTGCCAGCAGTTTACAGGGGGTGAGAGATACGCAGTATTTT
TRBD2	TRBV19	NA	TRBJ2-7	CASRASGSGTYEQYF	TGTGCCAGTAGAGCTAGCGGGAGTGGCACCTACGAGCAGTACTTC
TRBD2	TRBV7-9	NA	TRBJ2-2	CASRRLSAGVGTGELFF	TGTGCCAGCAGACGACTTAGTGCGGGAGTCGGCACCGGGGAGCTGTTTTTT
NA	TRBV7-9	few	TRBJ1-5	CASSSLSGDNQPQHF	TGTGCCAGCAGTTCGCTGTCAGGGGACAATCAGCCCCAGCATTTT
NA	TRBV6-5	NA	TRBJ1-1	CASSQPGQNTEAFF	TGTGCCAGCAGCCAGCCGGGACAGAACACTGAAGCTTTCTTT
NA	TRBV5-4	few	TRBJ1-1	CASNLWRRAEAFF	TGTGCCAGCAACCTTTGGAGGCGCGCTGAAGCTTTCTTT
TRBD2	TRBV13	NA	TRBJ2-3	CASSAAGLAGVLNTQYF	TGTGCCAGCAGCGCCGCGGGACTAGCGGGAGTATTAAATACGCAGTATTTT
TRBD1	TRBV6-1	few	TRBJ2-7	CASRATGPYEQYF	TGTGCCAGCAGGGCGACAGGGCCCTACGAGCAGTACTTC
TRBD2	TRBV4-3	few	TRBJ2-7	CASSQEGLAGKEQYF	TGCGCCAGCAGCCAAGAGGGACTAGCGGGGAAAGAGCAGTACTTC
NA	TRBV27	NA	TRBJ2-7	CASSLTPDGHREQYF	TGTGCCAGCAGTCTCACTCCCGACGGACACAGAGAGCAGTACTTC
NA	TRBV4-2	few	TRBJ2-3	CASSQDWANTDTQYF	TGTGCCAGCAGCCAAGATTGGGCTAACACAGATACGCAGTATTTT
NA	TRBV7-6	NA	TRBJ1-3	CASAWPISGNTIYF	TGTGCCAGCGCCTGGCCAATCTCTGGAAACACCATATATTTT
NA	TRBV20-1	few	TRBJ2-7	CSAVQREQYF	TGCAGTGCAGTGCAGCGCGAGCAGTACTTC
NA	TRBV21-1	few	TRBJ2-7	CASTRGRLRYEQYF	TGTGCCAGCACCAGGGGAAGACTTCGCTACGAGCAGTACTTC
TRBD1	TRBV27	NA	TRBJ2-7	CASPRGNRGHF	TGTGCCAGCCCGAGGGGTAACAGGGGGCACTTC
TRBD2	TRBV7-2	NA	TRBJ2-5	CASRERVGGFQETQYF	TGTGCCAGCAGGGAGCGGGTGGGGGGGTTCCAAGAGACCCAGTACTTC
NA	TRBV5-1	few	TRBJ1-6	CASSEGGTSSYNSPLHF	TGCGCCAGCAGCGAGGGAGGGACGAGCTCCTATAATTCACCCCTCCACTTT
NA	TRBV30	few	TRBJ2-7	CAWTDRSSSYEQYF	TGTGCCTGGACTGACAGGTCGAGCTCCTACGAGCAGTACTTC
TRBD1	TRBV6-5	NA	TRBJ1-6	CASSRTGAVDSPLHF	TGTGCCAGCAGCCGTACAGGGGCGGTAGATTCACCCCTCCACTTT
TRBD1	TRBV2	few	TRBJ2-1	CASSMGQPSYNEQFF	TGTGCCAGCAGCATGGGACAGCCCTCCTACAATGAGCAGTTCTTC
NA	TRBV6-5	NA	TRBJ1-1	CASGLTLRGGTEAFF	TGTGCCAGCGGCCTCACGCTTAGGGGGGGCACTGAAGCTTTCTTT
TRBD1	TRBV28	NA	TRBJ1-2	CASTSDRGHGYTF	TGTGCCAGCACCTCGGACAGGGGACATGGCTACACCTTC
TRBD2	TRBV9	NA	TRBJ2-3	CASVRTSGSQDTQYF	TGTGCCAGCGTCAGGACTAGCGGGAGTCAAGATACGCAGTATTTT